The 17 T cell receptor beta chains in this list originate from one sample, sequenced in a study of T cell responses to AZD1222 COVID-19 vaccine. Sequenced by immunoSEQ multiplex PCR; TCRdb stores in-frame clones only, minus some. The data hold about 120,000 clones, with about 90% observed a single time. Sequenced here: peripheral blood, sampled on day 0 of AZD1222 vaccination. The receptors shown here come from an adult in good health.

The rearrangement links TRBV29-1 to TRBJ2-7; a weak D match, TRBD2 (6 bases). V lost 4 bases and J lost 3, with 19 bases in between. The CDR3 length is 15 residues. Looked up from germline, CDR1 is SQVTM and CDR2 is ANQGSEA. The CDR3 loop reads CSVGRWRGVYYEQYF. CDR3 in DNA: TGCAGCGTTGGTCGGTGGAGGGGAGTCTACTACGAGCAGTACTTC.

V gene TRBV11-2 combines with J gene TRBJ1-2, with 7 bases matching TRBD1. The CDR3 has 13 residues. Germline V gene data show CDR1 as SGHAT and CDR2 as FQNNGV. V was pared by 1 base and J by 4 bases, with 0 bases of the junction left unmatched. As DNA, the CDR3 is TGTGCCAGCAGCTTAGGGGACAGCTATGGCTACACCTTC. It is translated as CASSLGDSYGYTF.

The chain recombines TRBV5-1 with TRBJ2-1; D remains unclear. Germline assignment: CDR1 SGHRS and CDR2 YFSETQ. The CDR3 has 13 residues. V dropped 3 bases and J dropped 7 bases, with 11 bases sitting between them. The CDR3 protein is CASSSHWANEQFF. The CDR3 coding sequence is TGCGCCAGCAGCTCCCACTGGGCGAATGAGCAGTTCTTC. The variable domain in full, completed from reference TRBV5-1 and TRBJ2-1, reads KAGVTQTPRYLIKTRGQQVTLSCSPISGHRSVSWYQQTPGQGLQFLFEYFSETQRNKGNFPGRFSGRQFSNSRSEMNVSTLELGDSALYLCASSSHWANEQFFGPGTRLTVL.

Here the CDR3 reads CASSEGPQGETQYF. The DNA of the CDR3 is TGTGCCAGCAGCGAGGGACCGCAAGGCGAGACCCAGTACTTC. This chain links TRBV7-2 with TRBJ2-5, with D perhaps given as TRBD1 or TRBD2 (5 bases each). Germline V gives CDR1 SGHTA, CDR2 FQGNSA. Trimming left V 5 bases short and J 5 bases short, with 15 bases between. The CDR3 totals 14 residues.

The genes are TRBV30 and TRBJ2-2; TRBD2 agrees at 9 bases. V was pared by 2 bases and J by 3 bases, with 10 bases of the junction left unmatched. This CDR3 comprises 17 residues. Looked up from germline, CDR1 is GTSNPN and CDR2 is SVGIG (reference sequence). The CDR3 sequence is CAWSFLGGRAHTGELFF. The CDR3 bases are TGTGCCTGGAGTTTCTTGGGCGGGAGGGCCCACACCGGGGAGCTGTTTTTT.

The chain employs TRBV19 and TRBJ1-2; D unclear. The CDR3 sequence is 13 residues long. V was pared by 6 bases and J by 4 bases, with 12 bases between. In germline, CDR1 is LNHDA, CDR2 SQIVND (reference sequence). The DNA of the CDR3 is TGTGCCAGTAGGTTTGATTCTCTCTATGGCTACACCTTC. Protein sequence: CASRFDSLYGYTF.

V is TRBV4-1 and J is TRBJ2-1; a weak D match, TRBD2 (6 bases). The CDR3 contains 15 residues. Germline V CDR1 and CDR2: MGHRA, YSYEKL. Trimming stripped 0 bases from V and 15 bases from J, with 21 bases between. The CDR3 DNA reads TGCGCCAGCAGCCAAGAACTGCGGGATCACAGTGGTCCGTTCTTC. This translates into CASSQELRDHSGPFF.

J is TRBJ2-7 and V is TRBV19; the match to TRBD2 covers 7 bases. Germline lookup yields CDR1 LNHDA and CDR2 SQIVND (reference sequence). The junction had 9 bases not matched to a gene; V was cut back by 5 bases and J by 5 bases. The CDR3 spans 14 residues. The CDR3, as DNA: TGTGCCAGTAGTGGGAGGGCAGGGATCGACGAGCAGTACTTC. Its protein is CASSGRAGIDEQYF.

This chain uses TRBV4-1 with TRBJ2-4; D is possibly TRBD2 (5 bases). Germline V lookup: CDR1 MGHRA, CDR2 YSYEKL. There are 15 residues in the CDR3. V shed 1 base and J shed 0 bases, with 7 bases lying between them. CDR3 amino acids: CASSQVGVAKNIQYF. For the CDR3, the DNA is TGCGCCAGCAGCCAAGTCGGGGTAGCCAAAAACATTCAGTACTTC.

The rearrangement links TRBV4-1 to TRBJ2-2, with 9 bases lining up with TRBD1. This CDR3 spans 18 amino acids. Germline values: CDR1 MGHRA, CDR2 YSYEKL. The V gene end was trimmed by 6 bases and the J gene end by 5 bases; junction bases not matched to a gene: 16. The CDR3 spells CASRDQGQGRLLTGELFF. CDR3 bases: TGCGCCAGCAGAGATCAAGGACAGGGGAGGCTATTGACCGGGGAGCTGTTTTTT.

The chain has TRBV5-1 and TRBJ2-3, with D possibly TRBD2 on 6 matching bases. The CDR3 consists of 15 residues. The germline V and J ends were trimmed by 3 bases and 1 base, with 12 bases remaining between them. Germline loops: CDR1 SGHRS, CDR2 YFSETQ. Written as DNA, the CDR3 is TGCGCCAGCAGCTCGGGGAGGTTGGGCACAGATACGCAGTATTTT. It yields the protein CASSSGRLGTDTQYF.

The chain is built from TRBV27 and TRBJ2-1, with 7 bases lining up with TRBD1. V was clipped by 6 bases and J by 2 bases; unmatched bases: 7. The length of the CDR3 is 15 residues. CDR1 is MNHEY and CDR2 is SMNVEV in the germline V gene (reference sequence). DNA of the CDR3: TGTGCCAGCAGAACCCCCGGGACAGCCTACAATGAGCAGTTCTTC. Translating gives CASRTPGTAYNEQFF.

The CDR3 nucleotides are TGTGCCAGCTGGATTGGGACAGGGGGTTTTGGCTACACCTTC. Translating gives CASWIGTGGFGYTF. This rearrangement joins TRBV5-6 to TRBJ1-2; 11 positions agree with TRBD1. This CDR3 has 14 amino acids. The V gene end was trimmed by 7 bases and the J gene end by 7 bases; junction bases not matched to a gene: 9. In germline, CDR1 is SGHDT, CDR2 YYEEEE.

CDR3 sequence reads: CASSERGGQQQYF. CDR3 bases: TGTGCCAGCAGTGAGAGAGGGGGACAGCAGCAGTACTTC. V and J are TRBV6-1 and TRBJ2-7; 7 bases fit TRBD1. V lost 3 bases, J lost 8 bases, and 7 bases stayed unmatched. Germline values: CDR1 MNHNS, CDR2 SASEGT. The CDR3 loop spans 13 amino acids.

The CDR3 nucleotides are TGTGCCAGCAGCTTTGCGGGACAGGGGGCTTATGAAGCTTTCTTT. As protein: CASSFAGQGAYEAFF. The chain uses TRBV7-9 and TRBJ1-1; 12 bases align to TRBD1. Losses at the gene ends were 3 bases for V and 7 bases for J; bases not matched to a gene: 6. The CDR3 totals 15 residues. The germline V gene encodes CDR1 SEHNR and CDR2 FQNEAQ (reference sequence). Looking up the rest from reference TRBV7-9 and TRBJ1-1 gives the full variable domain: DTGVSQNPRHKITKRGQNVTFRCDPISEHNRLYWYRQTLGQGPEFLTYFQNEAQLEKSRLLSDRFSAERPKGSFSTLEIQRTEQGDSAMYLCASSFAGQGAYEAFFGQGTRLTVV.

The chain combines TRBV21-1 with TRBJ2-1; TRBD1, the D gene given by the table, was not confirmed from the DNA. TRBV21-1 is marked as a pseudogene. The CDR3 has 14 residues. The CDR3 reads CASSDSRVEVEQFF. CDR3 sequence (DNA): TGTGCCAGCAGCGACAGCCGGGTCGAAGTTGAGCAGTTCTTC.

This chain joins TRBV7-9 and TRBJ2-5; D may be TRBD1 (5 bases). This CDR3 has 15 residues. Between the trimmed V and J ends, which lost 1 base and 1 base, there was a span of 10 bases. Germline V gene data show CDR1 as SEHNR and CDR2 as FQNEAQ (reference sequence). CDR3 loop: CASSLGDSRQETQYF. The CDR3 nucleotides read TGTGCCAGCAGCTTAGGCGACAGTCGCCAAGAGACCCAGTACTTC.